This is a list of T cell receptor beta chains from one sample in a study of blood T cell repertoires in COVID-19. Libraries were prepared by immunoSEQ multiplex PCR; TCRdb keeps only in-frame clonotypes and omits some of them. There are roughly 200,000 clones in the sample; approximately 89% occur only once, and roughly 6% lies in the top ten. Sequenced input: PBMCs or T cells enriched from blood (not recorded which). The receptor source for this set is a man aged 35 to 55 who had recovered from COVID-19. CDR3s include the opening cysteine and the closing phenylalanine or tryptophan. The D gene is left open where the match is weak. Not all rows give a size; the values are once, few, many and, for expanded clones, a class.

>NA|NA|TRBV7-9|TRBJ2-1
TGTGCCAGCAGCCCCTTAGGCGGGGAAAGGGGTTATGGGCAGTTCTTC
CASSPLGGERGYGQFF
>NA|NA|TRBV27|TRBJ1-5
TGTGCCAGCAGCGCGCAGGGACATTATAGCAATCAGCCCCAGCATTTT
CASSAQGHYSNQPQHF
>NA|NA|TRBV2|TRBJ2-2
TGTGCCAGCCTAGGGGGCACCGGGGAGCTGTTTTTT
CASLGGTGELFF
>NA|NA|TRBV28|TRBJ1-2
TGTGCCAGCAGTTCGGACCTAACAGGCCGGGGCTACACCTTC
CASSSDLTGRGYTF
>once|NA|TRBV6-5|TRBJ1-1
TGTGCCAGCACCCAGCGGGGCCTGGGGAGAGATAAAGCTTTCTTT
CASTQRGLGRDKAFF
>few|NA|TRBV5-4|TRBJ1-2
TGTGCCAGCAGCTTCGGCAGGGGCAACTATGGCTACACCTTC
CASSFGRGNYGYTF
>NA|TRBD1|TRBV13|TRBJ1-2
TGTGCCAGCAGCCGGGGACAGGGGGCAAAGTATGGCTACACCTTC
CASSRGQGAKYGYTF
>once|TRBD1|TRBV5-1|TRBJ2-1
TGCGCCAGCAGCTTCAACCCGACAGGGAGCTCCTACAATGAGCAGTTCTTC
CASSFNPTGSSYNEQFF
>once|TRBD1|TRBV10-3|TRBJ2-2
TGTGCCATCAAAGGGACAGGGCCCACGGGCACCGGGGAGCTGTTTTTT
CAIKGTGPTGTGELFF
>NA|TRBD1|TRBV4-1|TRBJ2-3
TGCGCCAGCAGCCTAATTACAGGGGGCGTGGATACGCAGTATTTT
CASSLITGGVDTQYF
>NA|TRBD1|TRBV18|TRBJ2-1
TGTGCCAGCTCACCGACAGGGATCAATGAGCAGTTCTTC
CASSPTGINEQFF
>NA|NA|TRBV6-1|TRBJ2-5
TGTGCCAGCAGTGATTCAGCGGGCCAAGAGACCCAGTACTTC
CASSDSAGQETQYF
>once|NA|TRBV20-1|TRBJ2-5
TGCAGTGCTAGATTAGCGGAGACCCAGTACTTC
CSARLAETQYF
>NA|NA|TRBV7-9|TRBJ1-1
TGTGCCAGCAGCTTAGCCGCTCGGGGGGCGAAAGCTTTCTTT
CASSLAARGAKAFF
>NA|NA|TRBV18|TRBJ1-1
TGTGCCAGCTCAGGGGGGGTCACTGAAGCTTTCTTT
CASSGGVTEAFF
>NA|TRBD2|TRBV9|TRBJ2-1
TGTGCCAGCAGCGGTTTAGCGGGAGAGGGAAACAATGAGCAGTTCTTC
CASSGLAGEGNNEQFF
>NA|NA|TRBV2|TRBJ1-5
TGTGCCAGCAAGGCGAACAGTCAGCCCCAGCATTTT
CASKANSQPQHF
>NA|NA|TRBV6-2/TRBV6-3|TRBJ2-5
TGTGCCAGCAGTTACACAAGGACAGTTAGGCTAAGGGAGACCCAGTACTTC
CASSYTRTVRLRETQYF
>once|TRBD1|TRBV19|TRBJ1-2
TGTGCCAGTAGTCTGTGGACAGGGCCCCTTTTATATGGCTACACCTTC
CASSLWTGPLLYGYTF
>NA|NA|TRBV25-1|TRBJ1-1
TGTGCCAGCAGTCAGCCGGGAACTGAAGCTTTCTTT
CASSQPGTEAFF
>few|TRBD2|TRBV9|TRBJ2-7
TGTGCCAGCAGCGTAGAGGGACTAGCGGGAGCAGGCGAGCAGTACTTC
CASSVEGLAGAGEQYF
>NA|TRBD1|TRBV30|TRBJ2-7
TGTGCCTGGGCCGGAGCGGGACAGGGGGGGACCTACGAGCAGTACTTC
CAWAGAGQGGTYEQYF
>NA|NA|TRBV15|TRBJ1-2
TGTGCCACCAGCAGAGACCTTGTGAGCGGGAACTATGGCTACACCTTC
CATSRDLVSGNYGYTF
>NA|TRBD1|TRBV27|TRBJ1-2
TGTGCCAGCACCCCGGGACAGGGGATCTATGGCTACACCTTC
CASTPGQGIYGYTF
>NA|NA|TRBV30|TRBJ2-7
TGTGCCTGGAGTCCGGCAGGGCCCGAGCAGTACTTC
CAWSPAGPEQYF
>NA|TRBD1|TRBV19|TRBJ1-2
TGTGCCAGTAGTACGGGACAGGAGATCGTCTATGGCTACACCTTC
CASSTGQEIVYGYTF
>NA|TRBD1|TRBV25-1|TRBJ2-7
TGTGCCAGCAGTCCCCTGGGACAGGGTACGGGGGAGCAGTACTTC
CASSPLGQGTGEQYF
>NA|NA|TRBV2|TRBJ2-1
TGTGCCACCAGGGTGGGGGGATACAATGAGCAGTTCTTC
CATRVGGYNEQFF
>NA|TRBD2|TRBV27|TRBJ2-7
TGTGCCAGCAGCCCGGGGGGGGGCGGACACGAGCAGTACTTC
CASSPGGGGHEQYF
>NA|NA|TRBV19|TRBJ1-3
TGTGCCAGTAGTGAAACGGGACACTCTGGAAACACCATATATTTT
CASSETGHSGNTIYF
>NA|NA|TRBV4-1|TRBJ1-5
TGCGCCAGCAGCCATGGTGGGGCGCATCAGCCCCAGCATTTT
CASSHGGAHQPQHF
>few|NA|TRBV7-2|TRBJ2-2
TGTGCCAGCAGCTCGTCTACAGGGCGCACCGGGGAGCTGTTTTTT
CASSSSTGRTGELFF
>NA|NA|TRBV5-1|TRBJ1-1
TGCGCCAGCAGTTCTATTGACAGCCGCGAGAACACTGAAGCTTTCTTT
CASSSIDSRENTEAFF
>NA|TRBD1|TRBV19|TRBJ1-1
TGTGCCAGTATCGATCAGTGGGACAGGGGGCTGAGCACTGAAGCTTTCTTT
CASIDQWDRGLSTEAFF
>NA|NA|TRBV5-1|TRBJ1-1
TGCGCCAGCAGCTTCGCGGTGAACACTGAAGCTTTCTTT
CASSFAVNTEAFF
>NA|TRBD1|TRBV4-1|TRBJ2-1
TGCGCCAGCAGCCCCACAGGGGGCGGAAGGGGTGAGCAGTTCTTC
CASSPTGGGRGEQFF
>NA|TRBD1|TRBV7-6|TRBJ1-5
TGTGCCAGCAGCTTCGCTGACAGGGAAGATCAGCCCCAGCATTTT
CASSFADREDQPQHF